The TCR beta chain under discussion was sequenced for a study of synovial regulatory T cells in juvenile arthritis. The synovial samples were synovial fluid, paired with peripheral blood from each active arthritis patient. This clone is identified as medium-sized from frequency. The repertoire was sequenced with immunoSEQ multiplex PCR; TCRdb's copy has only in-frame clones and lacks some. This listing includes nearly 2,500 clones. This clonotype originated in a donor younger than 35 with juvenile idiopathic arthritis. Sample: Treg cells from the synovium.

CDR3 residues: CAIKGNSYEQYF. The genes are TRBV10-3 and TRBJ2-7. Germline V gene sequence: CDR1 ENHRY, CDR2 SYGVKD. This CDR3 comprises 12 residues. Nucleotide data are not available.